These 29 T cell receptor beta chains came from one sample sequenced in a study of shared clonotypes between healthy human individuals. Here immunoSEQ multiplex PCR was the method, and the copy in TCRdb shows in-frame clones only, minus some. The repertoire holds roughly 2.2 million clones, with 85% to 95% as singletons. The sequenced sample was naive CD4+ T cells from PBMCs. This sample's subset: CD45RA+ positively selected. All receptors come from a man younger than 30 in good health. Some clones in this sample may be carry-over from other donors' samples.

On this clone: This sample includes further DNA sequences coding for the same CDR3. The gene calls are TRBV30 and TRBJ2-5; a weak D match, TRBD2 (6 bases). The ends were cut back, 8 bases at V and 1 base at J, with 11 bases in the middle. Germline V CDR1 and CDR2: GTSNPN, SVGIG (reference sequence). The CDR3 totals 12 residues. CDR3 residues: CAGGTGQETQYF. The CDR3 DNA reads TGTGCCGGAGGGACGGGCCAAGAGACCCAGTACTTC.

The V call is TRBV5-1, the J call TRBJ2-7, with D uncertain. Germline V CDR1 and CDR2: SGHRS, YFSETQ. V lost 0 bases and J 7 bases, leaving 11 bases between the germline ends. This CDR3 is built from 13 residues. Here the CDR3 DNA reads TGCGCCAGCAGCTTGGCCGAAGGGCATGAGCAGTACTTC. Its protein product is CASSLAEGHEQYF.

The gene calls are TRBV5-4 and TRBJ2-7; no clear D gene. The germline gives CDR1 SGHNT, CDR2 YYREEE (reference sequence). This CDR3 has 14 amino acids. Trimming removed 1 base at V and 2 bases at J, with 10 bases between. This CDR3 reads CASSLSGFTYEQYF. CDR3 DNA: TGTGCCAGCAGCTTGAGTGGTTTTACCTACGAGCAGTACTTC.

The count of this clone is one. Written as DNA, the CDR3 is TGCGCCAGCAGCTTCCAGGGGACTGACACTGAAGCTTTCTTT. Residues: CASSFQGTDTEAFF. This sequence joins TRBV5-1 and TRBJ1-1; weak D call: TRBD1 (6 bases). CDR1 is SGHRS, CDR2 YFSETQ, per germline. V was trimmed by 2 bases and J by 3 bases, leaving 11 bases between them. This CDR3 has 14 amino acids.

This chain's CDR3 is CAISAATGGTNEQFF. The CDR3 DNA follows: TGTGCCATCAGTGCTGCGACGGGAGGGACAAATGAGCAGTTCTTC. V is TRBV10-3 and J is TRBJ2-1; 8 positions match TRBD2. The CDR3 is made up of 15 amino acids. The germline gives CDR1 ENHRY, CDR2 SYGVKD. Trimming cost V 4 bases and J 7 bases; bases outside gene matches: 9.

The V gene is TRBV13, the J gene TRBJ1-4, with 7 positions matching TRBD1. The CDR3 contains 16 residues. From germline, CDR1 is PRHDT and CDR2 FYEKMQ (reference sequence). Germline trimming cut 5 bases from V and 0 bases from J; bases unmatched to any gene: 6. CDR3 bases: TGTGCCAGCAGCCGAACCCAGGGGGCAACTAATGAAAAACTGTTTTTT. Translation gives CASSRTQGATNEKLFF.

The V call is TRBV5-8, the J call TRBJ1-4; no clear D. The CDR3 totals 15 residues. Germline CDR1 and CDR2: SGHTS and YDEGEE. V lost 0 bases and J lost 3, with 9 bases in between. CDR3 amino acids: CASSLGKSANEKLFF. CDR3 bases: TGTGCCAGCAGCTTGGGGAAGTCGGCTAATGAAAAACTGTTTTTT.

Note on this clone: Additional DNA sequences in this sample encode the identical CDR3. CDR3 region: CASREGGGTEAFF. The CDR3 coding sequence is TGCGCCAGCCGAGAAGGGGGTGGCACTGAAGCTTTCTTT. The chain links TRBV5-1 to TRBJ1-1; tentative D call: TRBD1 (6 bases). The CDR3 totals 13 residues. The germline CDR1 and CDR2 sequences are SGHRS and YFSETQ. V shed 7 bases and J shed 4 bases, with 14 bases lying between them.

Comment on this clone: Different DNA sequences within this sample yield the same CDR3. This chain links TRBV19 with TRBJ2-7; D could derive from TRBD1 or TRBD2 (5 bases each). Germline V gene data show CDR1 as LNHDA and CDR2 as SQIVND (reference sequence). V lost 8 bases and J 2 bases, leaving 10 bases between the germline ends. The CDR3 covers 12 residues. The chain's CDR3 is CASRDGPYEQYF. CDR3 nucleotide sequence: TGTGCCAGTCGGGACGGGCCCTACGAGCAGTACTTC.

V gene TRBV29-1 combines with J gene TRBJ2-1; no reliable D call. From germline, CDR1 is SQVTM and CDR2 ANQGSEA. Trimming stripped 3 bases from V and 0 bases from J, with 9 bases between. The CDR3 spans 14 residues. The CDR3 DNA reads TGCAGCGTTGACAAGGCAAACTCCTACAATGAGCAGTTCTTC. Its protein product is CSVDKANSYNEQFF.

The chain has TRBV4-2 and TRBJ2-7, with TRBD2 matching 11 bases. In germline, CDR1 is LGHNA, CDR2 YNFKEQ. The CDR3 is 15 residues long. V lost 4 bases and J lost 4; bases outside the gene matches: 6. The CDR3 DNA reads as TGTGCCAGCAGCCTAGCGGGAGGGCCGGGATACGAGCAGTACTTC. It encodes CASSLAGGPGYEQYF.

This clone showed up just a few times. This chain joins TRBV7-9 and TRBJ1-1, with 7 bases lining up with TRBD1. The CDR3 has 14 residues. Germline CDR1 and CDR2: SEHNR and FQNEAQ (reference sequence). V lost 4 bases to trimming and J lost 1 base; unmatched junction nucleotides: 3. This CDR3 is CASSSTGENTEAFF. CDR3 DNA: TGTGCCAGCAGCTCCACAGGGGAGAACACTGAAGCTTTCTTT.

This chain joins TRBV5-3 and TRBJ2-1, with 13 bases matching TRBD2. TRBV5-3 is annotated as an ORF whose role is uncertain. The CDR3 extends over 19 amino acids. The ends lost 1 base at V and 6 bases at J; junction bases unmatched: 13. This CDR3 reads CARSLSKLRTSGSSNEQFF. DNA of the CDR3: TGTGCCAGAAGCTTGAGCAAACTACGGACTAGCGGGAGTAGCAATGAGCAGTTCTTC.

This chain joins TRBV7-9 and TRBJ2-1; 8 bases are a match to TRBD2. The trim removed 1 base at V and 3 bases at J, leaving 14 bases unmatched. The CDR3 contains 19 residues. The germline CDR1 and CDR2 sequences are SEHNR and FQNEAQ (reference sequence). The CDR3 DNA is TGTGCCAGCAGCTTAGACCCCAGGGCCCCTAGCGGGCGCTACAATGAGCAGTTCTTC. Protein product: CASSLDPRAPSGRYNEQFF.

V usage is TRBV5-1 and J usage is TRBJ1-2; D unclear. Trimming shortened V by 3 bases and J by 1 base, and 10 bases separated the two germline ends. Per the germline V gene, CDR1 is SGHRS and CDR2 is YFSETQ. This CDR3 spans 14 amino acids. CDR3 bases: TGCGCCAGCAGCTCAGCGGACGGTAACTATGGCTACACCTTC. Translation: CASSSADGNYGYTF.

The CDR3 nucleotides read TGCGCCAGCAGCTTGGATAAGGGACTAGCAGTTCTCAATGAGCAGTTCTTC. This codes for CASSLDKGLAVLNEQFF. This chain connects TRBV5-1 to TRBJ2-1; 9 nucleotides match TRBD2. The germline CDR1 and CDR2 sequences are SGHRS and YFSETQ. The length of the CDR3 is 17 residues. Trimming at V came to 0 bases and at J to 6 bases, leaving 10 bases not matched to a gene.

The V and J genes are TRBV2 and TRBJ1-4; possibly TRBD1 for D (6 bases). The CDR3 length is 15 residues. Trimming stripped 4 bases from V and 8 bases from J, with 17 bases between. Germline V gene lookup returns CDR1 SNHLY and CDR2 FYNNEI. As DNA, the CDR3 is TGTGCCAGCAGTGGACTGGCGGCAGGGGTCGAAAAACTGTTTTTT. This encodes CASSGLAAGVEKLFF.

The chain recombines TRBV19 with TRBJ1-1; TRBD1 might be the D (6 bases). CDR1 and CDR2 from the germline V gene are LNHDA and SQIVND (reference sequence). CDR3 size: 14 residues. V lost 6 bases, J lost 1 base, and 12 bases lay in between. CDR3 DNA: TGTGCCAGTAGCGAACAGGGCGGGAACACTGAAGCTTTCTTT. It codes for CASSEQGGNTEAFF.

As regards this clone: This same CDR3 is encoded by further DNA sequences in the sample. The gene calls are TRBV29-1 and TRBJ1-2, with 12 positions matching TRBD1. From germline, CDR1 is SQVTM and CDR2 ANQGSEA. This CDR3 spans 13 amino acids. The J segment lost 5 bases and the V segment lost 6 bases, leaving 4 bases of the junction unmatched. The CDR3 DNA is TGCAGCGTGGGGACAGGGGGCTATTATGGCTACACCTTC. It yields the protein CSVGTGGYYGYTF.

On this clone: The same CDR3 arises from other DNA sequences in this sample as well. This chain connects TRBV7-9 to TRBJ1-4, with 9 bases identical to TRBD1. V gave up 5 bases and J gave up 5 bases; unmatched junction bases: 3. The CDR3 contains 14 residues. Germline V CDR1 and CDR2: SEHNR, FQNEAQ (reference sequence). Here the CDR3 reads CASSPGTGNEKLFF. DNA for the CDR3: TGTGCCAGCAGCCCCGGGACAGGGAATGAAAAACTGTTTTTT.

CDR3 region: CASRGVLPGKNTEAFF. The CDR3 DNA sequence: TGTGCCAGCAGGGGTGTTTTGCCGGGGAAGAACACTGAAGCTTTCTTT. The gene calls are TRBV27 and TRBJ1-1; no definite D call. This CDR3 has 16 residues. CDR1 is MNHEY, CDR2 SMNVEV, per germline (reference sequence). Trimming left V 6 bases short and J 1 base short, with 18 bases between.

This clone was seen only once. Other DNA sequences in the same sample also yield this CDR3. The J gene is TRBJ1-1, the V gene TRBV5-1; D gene uncertain. Germline V CDR1 and CDR2: SGHRS, YFSETQ. The CDR3 spans 13 residues. Trimming shortened V by 1 base and J by 1 base, and 5 bases separated the two germline ends. The CDR3 sequence: CASSLRSNTEAFF. The CDR3, as DNA: TGCGCCAGCAGCTTGCGATCGAACACTGAAGCTTTCTTT.

This clone has just one count. The gene calls are TRBV28 and TRBJ1-2; TRBD1 matches at 10 bases. The CDR3 sequence is 15 residues long. Germline loops: CDR1 MDHEN, CDR2 SYDVKM. After removal of 6 bases from V and 6 bases from J, the junction contained 10 bases not matched to a gene. CDR3 protein: CASSPAGQGNNGYTF. The DNA for the CDR3 is TGTGCCAGCAGCCCTGCGGGACAGGGGAATAATGGCTACACCTTC.

The gene calls are TRBV5-4 and TRBJ2-3; TRBD2 matches 13 bases. The CDR3 runs 15 residues. The J segment lost 8 bases and the V segment lost 2 bases, leaving 5 bases of the junction unmatched. Germline assignment: CDR1 SGHNT and CDR2 YYREEE (reference sequence). The CDR3 DNA reads TGTGCCAGCAGCTTAGGGACTAGCGGGATCTTTACGCAGTATTTT. It encodes CASSLGTSGIFTQYF. The whole variable domain, remainder taken from reference TRBV5-4 and TRBJ2-3, is ETGVTQSPTHLIKTRGQQVTLRCSSQSGHNTVSWYQQALGQGPQFIFQYYREEENGRGNFPPRFSGLQFPNYSSELNVNALELDDSALYLCASSLGTSGIFTQYFGPGTRLTVL.

The chain couples TRBV6-5 to TRBJ1-2; 7 nucleotides align to TRBD1. This CDR3 region has 14 residues. The germline V gene has CDR1 MNHEY and CDR2 SVGAGI. V lost 6 bases and J lost 2; bases outside the gene matches: 6. The CDR3 sequence is CASSPQGRNYGYTF. The CDR3 nucleotides read TGTGCCAGCAGCCCACAGGGGCGGAACTATGGCTACACCTTC.

V usage is TRBV30 and J usage is TRBJ1-1, with D maybe TRBD1 (5 bases). There are 13 residues in the CDR3. CDR1 and CDR2 (germline): GTSNPN, SVGIG (reference sequence). The V gene lost 5 bases and the J gene lost 0 bases, with 10 bases spanning the gap. Here the CDR3 DNA reads TGTGCCTGGGCTCGGGGCCTGAACACTGAAGCTTTCTTT. Amino acid sequence: CAWARGLNTEAFF.

This clone occurred once. The chain has TRBV30 and TRBJ2-1; possible D gene TRBD2, 9 bases. In germline, CDR1 is GTSNPN, CDR2 SVGIG (reference sequence). V dropped 3 bases and J dropped 3 bases, with 24 bases sitting between them. This CDR3 spans 18 amino acids. DNA of the CDR3: TGTGCCTGGAGCTCAGGACAGGGTGCGGGAGGGATCTACAATGAGCAGTTCTTC. It is translated as CAWSSGQGAGGIYNEQFF. Full variable domain (missing parts from reference TRBV30 and TRBJ2-1): SQTIHQWPATLVQPVGSPLSLECTVEGTSNPNLYWYRQAAGRGLQLLFYSVGIGQISSEVPQNLSASRPQDRQFILSSKKLLLSDSGFYLCAWSSGQGAGGIYNEQFFGPGTRLTVL.

V is TRBV4-3 and J is TRBJ1-1; possible D gene TRBD1, 5 bases. V was pared by 3 bases and J by 2 bases, with 7 bases between. From germline, CDR1 is LGHNA and CDR2 YSLEER. The CDR3 extends over 13 amino acids. CDR3 DNA sequence: TGCGCCAGCAGCCACGGACAAAACACTGAAGCTTTCTTT. It translates to CASSHGQNTEAFF.

The chain uses TRBV5-1 and TRBJ2-1; 7 positions match TRBD1. The germline V gene has CDR1 SGHRS and CDR2 YFSETQ. CDR3 length: 16 residues. V shed 2 bases, J shed 0 bases, and the junction held 5 bases outside the gene matches. The DNA for the CDR3 is TGCGCCAGCAGCTTCTTTGGGGACAGCTCCTACAATGAGCAGTTCTTC. It codes for CASSFFGDSSYNEQFF.